The clone carrying this TCR beta chain has a count of ten or more. The sample belongs to a study of T cells in Graves' hyperthyroidism and ophthalmopathy. The ends lost 4 bases at V and 1 base at J; junction bases unmatched: 4. CDR3 size: 15 residues. Initially, at the first diagnosis of hyperthyroidism and before any ophthalmopathy symptoms, blood was sampled. The source material, RNA transcripts, was used to amplify TCR beta CDR3 regions. The HTBI primer set was used in a first-round RT-PCR of the TCR CDR3. TCRdb fed the multiplex PCR reads into MiXCR, producing one record per CDR3 protein. The sample lists 550,000 to 850,000 distinct CDR3 sequences; about 19% were seen once.

This chain connects TRBV12-3 or TRBV12-4 to TRBJ2-5; 9 nucleotides match TRBD2. The clonotype originates from a woman aged 45 to 65 with Graves' hyperthyroidism that later progressed to Graves' ophthalmopathy. The sequenced sample was blood. CDR3 coding DNA: TGTGCCAGCAGTTCGGGCGGGGGGGCCCAAGAGACCCAGTACTTC. Translating gives CASSSGGGAQETQYF.